This T cell receptor beta chain was identified during a study of technical replicates of blood from several donors. This CDR3 has 13 amino acids. Per the germline V gene, CDR1 is GTSNPN and CDR2 is SVGIG (reference sequence). V lost 7 bases and J 2 bases, leaving 15 bases between the germline ends. Clones were sequenced by immunoSEQ multiplex PCR, and TCRdb holds only the in-frame ones, with some missing. The sample records about 86,000 clones, just over 95% being singletons. Material: T cells isolated from PBMCs. The clonotype originates from a human donor in good health. This chain connects TRBV30 to TRBJ2-7; D may be TRBD1 (6 bases). The CDR3 is CALQGDNPYEQYF. The CDR3 region has the DNA TGTGCCTTACAGGGAGATAATCCCTACGAGCAGTACTTC.